Each of the 28 T cell receptor beta chains below was sequenced from the same sample in a study of T-cell reconstitution after alpha-beta-depleted transplantation in children. Unique molecular identifiers featured in how the TCRbeta library was prepared. TCRdb called the PCR reads again in MiXCR, with one record for every CDR3 protein. There are around 500,000 distinct CDR3 sequences in the sample; approximately 12% occur only once, and over 5.5% lies in the top ten. The sequencing used PBMCs from the stem cell graft donor, collected from the stem cell graft. All receptors derive from a human donor who donated a stem cell graft to a child with combined immunodeficiency.

This clonotype was seen a few times. The J gene is TRBJ2-1, the V gene TRBV5-1; weak D call: TRBD2 (6 bases). Trimming cost V 3 bases and J 2 bases, with 18 bases left between them. This CDR3 contains 17 residues. From germline, CDR1 is SGHRS and CDR2 YFSETQ. The DNA of the CDR3 is TGCGCCAGCAGCTCCGGTCCCTCTAGCGACACCTACAATGAGCAGTTCTTC. Amino acids: CASSSGPSSDTYNEQFF.

The table lists this clonotype with a few counts. The rearrangement uses TRBV12-3 or TRBV12-4 and TRBJ2-2, with D possibly matching TRBD1 (5 bases). The CDR3 runs to 15 residues. The V end lost 7 bases, the J end lost 4 bases, and 16 bases lay between the germline ends. The CDR3 is CASNWGSGFTGELFF. CDR3 DNA sequence: TGTGCCAGCAACTGGGGCAGTGGGTTCACCGGGGAGCTGTTTTTT.

The chain links TRBV27 to TRBJ2-5, with unresolved D. CDR1 and CDR2 (germline): MNHEY, SMNVEV (reference sequence). This CDR3 has 13 amino acids. V was pared by 2 bases and J by 2 bases, with 6 bases between. This CDR3 reads CASSLLQQETQYF. Written as DNA, the CDR3 is TGTGCCAGCAGTTTACTTCAACAAGAGACCCAGTACTTC.

This clonotype was detected only a few times. This chain connects TRBV3-1 to TRBJ2-7, with D maybe TRBD2 (5 bases). Germline loops: CDR1 LGHDT, CDR2 YNNKEL (reference sequence). This CDR3 contains 13 residues. Trimming removed 2 bases at V and 7 bases at J, with 12 bases between. In DNA form, the CDR3 reads TGTGCCAGCAGCCAATCGGATTCGGGGGAGCAGTACTTC. Translated, it gives CASSQSDSGEQYF.

V is TRBV5-6 and J is TRBJ1-4; a weak D match, TRBD1 (6 bases). Germline V gene data show CDR1 as SGHDT and CDR2 as YYEEEE. The CDR3 has 15 residues. V was pared by 4 bases and J by 4 bases, with 14 bases between. The DNA for the CDR3 is TGTGCCAGCAGCCACTCGGGGGCGGATAATGAAAAACTGTTTTTT. Translated, it gives CASSHSGADNEKLFF.

This clonotype was counted a few times. The chain couples TRBV7-2 to TRBJ2-7; 9 nucleotides agree with TRBD2. V shed 4 bases, J shed 11 bases, and the junction held 15 bases outside the gene matches. Germline CDR1 and CDR2: SGHTA and FQGNSA. The CDR3 sequence is 15 residues long. The CDR3 protein is CASSSRSGRPPLEYF. The CDR3 DNA follows: TGTGCCAGCAGCTCGCGCAGCGGGAGGCCACCTCTTGAGTACTTC.

This clonotype was found a few times. The chain carries TRBV20-1 and TRBJ1-5; D perhaps matches TRBD1 (6 bases). V was cut by 1 base and J by 4 bases, with 8 bases left in between. The CDR3 length is 13 residues. CDR1 and CDR2 from the germline V gene are DFQATT and SNEGSKA (reference sequence). CDR3 sequence (DNA): TGCAGTGCTAGAGCACAGGGAAATCAGCCCCAGCATTTT. It codes for CSARAQGNQPQHF.

There are a few counts of this clonotype. This chain uses TRBV18 with TRBJ2-7; TRBD2 aligns across 7 bases. CDR3 size: 15 residues. CDR1 is KGHSH and CDR2 is LQKENI in the germline V gene. The V gene end was trimmed by 6 bases and the J gene end by 6 bases; junction bases not matched to a gene: 14. The DNA for the CDR3 is TGTGCCAGCTCGTCCATCCCGGGGGGTTTAAGCGAGCAGTACTTC. Encoded protein: CASSSIPGGLSEQYF.

This clonotype has only a few counts. This chain connects TRBV24-1 to TRBJ2-1; the D is unclear. The V end lost 7 bases, the J end lost 8 bases, and 17 bases lay between the germline ends. The CDR3 consists of 14 residues. Germline V gene data show CDR1 as KGHDR and CDR2 as SFDVKD. The CDR3 DNA reads as TGTGCCACCAGCAACGATTCGCCCCCCGATGAGCAGTTCTTC. Translation: CATSNDSPPDEQFF.

This clonotype was picked up a small number of times. This sequence joins TRBV6-5 and TRBJ1-6, with a tentative D call TRBD1 (5 bases). CDR3 length equals 14 residues. Germline CDR1 and CDR2: MNHEY and SVGAGI. V was shortened by 4 bases and J by 6 bases, with 10 bases between the two germline ends. CDR3 nucleotides: TGTGCCAGCAGTTCCAGGGTTTCTAATTCACCCCTCCACTTT. It translates to CASSSRVSNSPLHF.

The CDR3 loop reads CASSPRTGRLAKNIQYF. In nucleotides, the CDR3 is TGTGCCAGCAGCCCAAGAACTGGCCGCCTAGCCAAAAACATTCAGTACTTC. The chain has TRBV11-3 and TRBJ2-4; the D is unclear. CDR1 SGHNT and CDR2 YENEEA come from the germline V gene. The CDR3 loop spans 17 amino acids. Trimming shortened V by 5 bases and J by 0 bases, and 17 bases separated the two germline ends.

In this sample, this clonotype turned up once. The V and J genes are TRBV14 and TRBJ2-7; unclear D gene. V dropped 4 bases and J dropped 3 bases, with 16 bases sitting between them. This CDR3 has 15 amino acids. From germline, CDR1 is SGHDN and CDR2 FVKESK. The CDR3 DNA is TGTGCCAGCAGCCCCTGGGCAGGAGACATCTACGAGCAGTACTTC. It encodes CASSPWAGDIYEQYF.

The V gene is TRBV6-1, the J gene TRBJ2-7, with D uncertain. CDR3 size: 14 residues. Germline V gene data show CDR1 as MNHNS and CDR2 as SASEGT. Trimming shortened V by 8 bases and J by 0 bases, and 14 bases separated the two germline ends. The CDR3 DNA sequence: TGTGCCAGCGGTAGGACGCCGAGCTCCTACGAGCAGTACTTC. The encoded protein is CASGRTPSSYEQYF.

The chain joins TRBV12-3 or TRBV12-4 to TRBJ2-1; D could derive from TRBD1 or TRBD2 (5 bases each). The CDR3 covers 13 residues. V was trimmed by 11 bases and J by 7 bases, leaving 18 bases between them. Here the CDR3 DNA reads TGTGCCGCGCGGCTCCCCGGGGCAAATGAGCAGTTCTTC. Its protein product is CAARLPGANEQFF.

This clonotype was recorded many times. The chain employs TRBV9 and TRBJ1-5, with D possibly being TRBD1 (6 bases). Germline loops: CDR1 SGDLS, CDR2 YYNGEE. Trimming left V 4 bases short and J 3 bases short, with 11 bases between. The CDR3 has 14 residues. The DNA for the CDR3 is TGTGCCAGCAGCAGCAGGGGAATCAATCAGCCCCAGCATTTT. It translates to CASSSRGINQPQHF.

This clonotype has a count of ten or more. The V gene is TRBV7-2, the J gene TRBJ2-3; the D is unclear. Trimming removed 2 bases from V and 4 bases from J, with 4 bases in between. This CDR3 is built from 12 residues. Germline-derived CDR1 and CDR2 are SGHTA and FQGNSA. The CDR3, as DNA: TGTGCCAGCAGCTTATATCCAGATACGCAGTATTTT. Its translation is CASSLYPDTQYF. Based on the CDR3 plus reference TRBV7-2 and TRBJ2-3, the full variable domain is GAGVSQSPSNKVTEKGKDVELRCDPISGHTALYWYRQSLGQGLEFLIYFQGNSAPDKSGLPSDRFSAERTGGSVSTLTIQRTQQEDSAVYLCASSLYPDTQYFGPGTRLTVL.

At least ten counts were recorded for this clonotype. J is TRBJ2-2 and V is TRBV30, with D possibly TRBD1 on 6 matching bases. Germline V lookup: CDR1 GTSNPN, CDR2 SVGIG (reference sequence). The CDR3 contains 14 residues. The V gene lost 2 bases and the J gene lost 0 bases, with 7 bases spanning the gap. The CDR3 here is CAWSRTANTGELFF. CDR3 DNA: TGTGCCTGGAGTCGGACAGCGAACACCGGGGAGCTGTTTTTT. Based on the CDR3 plus reference TRBV30 and TRBJ2-2, the full variable domain is SQTIHQWPATLVQPVGSPLSLECTVEGTSNPNLYWYRQAAGRGLQLLFYSVGIGQISSEVPQNLSASRPQDRQFILSSKKLLLSDSGFYLCAWSRTANTGELFFGEGSRLTVL.

In its sample, this clonotype was seen many times. The chain carries TRBV28 and TRBJ2-3; 7 bases map to TRBD1. CDR3 size: 16 residues. The trim removed 6 bases at V and 2 bases at J, leaving 11 bases unmatched. Germline CDR1 and CDR2: MDHEN and SYDVKM. CDR3 region: CASSLDGTAYTDTQYF. Written as DNA, the CDR3 is TGTGCCAGCAGCCTGGACGGGACAGCCTACACAGATACGCAGTATTTT.

This clonotype was seen only a few times. The J gene is TRBJ1-5, the V gene TRBV6-2 or TRBV6-3, with 8 bases fitting TRBD1. The CDR3 loop spans 14 amino acids. The germline V gene has CDR1 MNHEY and CDR2 SVGEGT. J was trimmed by 5 bases and V by 5 bases; bases with no gene match: 5. The CDR3 DNA reads as TGTGCCAGCAGTCCCGGACAGGGACATCAGCCCCAGCATTTT. This codes for CASSPGQGHQPQHF.

This clonotype was observed a handful of times. The chain carries TRBV29-1 and TRBJ2-1; D is uncertain. The V gene lost 4 bases and the J gene lost 4 bases, with 8 bases spanning the gap. The CDR3 contains 12 residues. Germline V gene sequence: CDR1 SQVTM, CDR2 ANQGSEA. In DNA, the CDR3 is TGCAGCGTTGTCGGCATTTACAATGAGCAGTTCTTC. Its protein is CSVVGIYNEQFF.

The sample holds a few counts of this clonotype. The chain combines TRBV10-3 with TRBJ2-7; 9 nucleotides agree with TRBD2. V dropped 6 bases and J dropped 2; count of bases not matched to a gene: 8. This CDR3 comprises 15 residues. CDR1 is ENHRY, CDR2 SYGVKD, per germline. CDR3 in amino acids: CAIRDPREGTYEQYF. As DNA, the CDR3 is TGTGCCATCAGGGATCCGCGGGAGGGAACCTACGAGCAGTACTTC.

This clonotype has a handful of counts. V gene TRBV5-1 combines with J gene TRBJ2-7, with TRBD1 matching 8 bases. J lost 2 bases, V lost 4 bases, and 8 bases had no gene match. The germline CDR1 and CDR2 sequences are SGHRS and YFSETQ. This CDR3 comprises 15 residues. The CDR3 loop reads CASSQTGQVTYEQYF. CDR3 nucleotides: TGCGCCAGCAGCCAGACGGGACAGGTGACCTACGAGCAGTACTTC.

The sample holds a few counts of this clonotype. The chain links TRBV16 to TRBJ1-1; D is ambiguous. V was cut by 4 bases and J by 0 bases, with 12 bases left in between. CDR1 and CDR2 from the germline V gene are KGHSY and FQNENV. This CDR3 spans 15 amino acids. The CDR3 region is CASSPWRRMNTEAFF. CDR3 in DNA: TGTGCCAGCAGCCCCTGGAGGCGGATGAACACTGAAGCTTTCTTT. The variable domain in full, completed from reference TRBV16 and TRBJ1-1, reads GEEVAQTPKHLVRGEGQKAKLYCAPIKGHSYVFWYQQVLKNEFKFLISFQNENVFDETGMPKERFSAKCLPNSPCSLEIQATKLEDSAVYFCASSPWRRMNTEAFFGQGTRLTVV.

This clonotype was counted only a few times. The V call is TRBV7-8, the J call TRBJ1-1, with no clear D. The CDR3 runs 16 residues. Trimming left V 1 base short and J 2 bases short, with 14 bases between. CDR1 SGHVS and CDR2 FQNEAQ come from the germline V gene. CDR3: CASSLVNNLGNTEAFF. CDR3 coding DNA: TGTGCCAGCAGCTTAGTAAACAATCTAGGAAACACTGAAGCTTTCTTT.

This clonotype was observed a few times. The V gene is TRBV12-3 or TRBV12-4, the J gene TRBJ2-3; 7 bases are shared with TRBD2. Trimming removed 6 bases from V and 2 bases from J; junction bases left unmatched: 8. This CDR3 has 15 amino acids. The CDR3 sequence: CASRQIAGVTDTQYF. CDR3 in DNA: TGTGCCAGCAGGCAAATAGCGGGCGTCACAGATACGCAGTATTTT.

The chain recombines TRBV27 with TRBJ1-3; no clear D. The V gene lost 5 bases and the J gene lost 8 bases, with 22 bases spanning the gap. The CDR3 extends over 16 amino acids. From germline, CDR1 is MNHEY and CDR2 SMNVEV (reference sequence). This chain's CDR3 is CASSRRTGPRIDTIYF. Here the CDR3 DNA reads TGTGCCAGCAGTCGAAGGACCGGCCCAAGGATTGACACCATATATTTT.

This clonotype was seen only a few times. The chain joins TRBV27 to TRBJ1-5; 8 bases fit TRBD1. V lost 7 bases and J lost 6; bases outside the gene matches: 8. Germline CDR1 and CDR2: MNHEY and SMNVEV (reference sequence). The length of the CDR3 is 14 residues. The CDR3 nucleotides are TGTGCCAGCACCCCCGGACAGGGAGGTCAGCCCCAGCATTTT. This translates into CASTPGQGGQPQHF.

This clonotype was seen a few times. CDR3 sequence: CAWSLAGVNEQFF. The CDR3 region has the DNA TGTGCCTGGTCATTAGCGGGAGTCAATGAGCAGTTCTTC. The genes are TRBV30 and TRBJ2-1; 9 bases match TRBD2. V was clipped by 5 bases and J by 6 bases; unmatched bases: 5. This CDR3 is built from 13 residues. Germline CDR1 GTSNPN, CDR2 SVGIG (reference sequence).